This TCR beta chain appears in the sequencing data of a study of identical twins. The CDR3 runs to 17 residues. With 4 bases clipped from V and 5 bases from J, the junction kept 16 bases outside the gene matches. Germline CDR1 and CDR2: LGHDT and YNNKEL (reference sequence). A single record per CDR3 protein comes from TCRdb applying MiXCR to the 5' RACE reads. Among more than 1.5 million distinct CDR3 sequences listed, about 32% were seen once. The sample comprised cord blood. The source of this sequence is a newborn girl in good health. This rearrangement joins TRBV3-1 to TRBJ1-1; 7 bases agree with TRBD1. CDR3: CASSPPYRGLRGTEAFF. The CDR3 DNA is TGTGCCAGCAGCCCTCCCTACAGGGGCCTACGAGGGACTGAAGCTTTCTTT.